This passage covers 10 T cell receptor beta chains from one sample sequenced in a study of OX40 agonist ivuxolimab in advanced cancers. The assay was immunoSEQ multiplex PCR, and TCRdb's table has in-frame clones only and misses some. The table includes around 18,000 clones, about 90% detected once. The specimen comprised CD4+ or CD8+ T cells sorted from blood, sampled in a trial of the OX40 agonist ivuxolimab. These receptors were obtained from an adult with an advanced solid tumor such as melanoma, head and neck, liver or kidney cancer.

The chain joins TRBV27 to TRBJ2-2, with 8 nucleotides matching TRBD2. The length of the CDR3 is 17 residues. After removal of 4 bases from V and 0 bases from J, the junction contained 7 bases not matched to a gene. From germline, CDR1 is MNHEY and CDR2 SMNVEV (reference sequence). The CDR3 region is CASSSVIAGTNTGELFF. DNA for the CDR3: TGTGCCAGCAGTTCCGTAATAGCGGGAACGAACACCGGGGAGCTGTTTTTT.

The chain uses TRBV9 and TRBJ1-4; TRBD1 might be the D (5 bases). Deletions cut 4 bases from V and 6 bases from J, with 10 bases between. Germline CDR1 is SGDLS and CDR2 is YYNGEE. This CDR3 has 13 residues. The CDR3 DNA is TGTGCCAGCAGCAAGGGAGGGGATGAAAAACTGTTTTTT. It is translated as CASSKGGDEKLFF.

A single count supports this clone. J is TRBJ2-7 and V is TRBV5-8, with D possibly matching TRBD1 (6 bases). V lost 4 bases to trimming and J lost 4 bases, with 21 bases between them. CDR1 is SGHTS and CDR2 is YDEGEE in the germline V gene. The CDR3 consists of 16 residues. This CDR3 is CASSLGQGQSVYEQYF. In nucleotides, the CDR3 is TGTGCCAGCAGCCTCGGACAAGGACAGTCGGTATACGAGCAGTACTTC.

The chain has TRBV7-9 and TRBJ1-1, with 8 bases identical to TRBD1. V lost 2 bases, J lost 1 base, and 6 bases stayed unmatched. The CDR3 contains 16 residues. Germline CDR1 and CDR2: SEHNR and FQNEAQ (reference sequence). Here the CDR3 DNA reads TGTGCCAGCAGCTTACTCGGGGACAGGTGGAACACTGAAGCTTTCTTT. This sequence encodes CASSLLGDRWNTEAFF.

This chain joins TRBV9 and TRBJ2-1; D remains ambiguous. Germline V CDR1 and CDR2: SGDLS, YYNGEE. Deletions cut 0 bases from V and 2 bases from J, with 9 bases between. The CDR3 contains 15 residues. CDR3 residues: CASSVEGNPYNEQFF. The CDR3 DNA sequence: TGTGCCAGCAGCGTAGAAGGAAACCCCTACAATGAGCAGTTCTTC.

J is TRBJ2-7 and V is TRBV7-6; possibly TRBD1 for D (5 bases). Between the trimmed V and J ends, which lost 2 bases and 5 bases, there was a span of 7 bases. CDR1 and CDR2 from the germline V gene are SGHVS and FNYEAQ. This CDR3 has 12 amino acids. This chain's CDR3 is CASSLTGHEQYF. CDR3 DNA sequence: TGTGCCAGCAGCTTAACAGGCCACGAGCAGTACTTC.

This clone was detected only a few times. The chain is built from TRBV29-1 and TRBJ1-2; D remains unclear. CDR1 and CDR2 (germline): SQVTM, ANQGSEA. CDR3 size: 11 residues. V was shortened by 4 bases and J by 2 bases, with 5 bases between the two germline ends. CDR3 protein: CSVAQNYGYTF. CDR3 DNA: TGCAGCGTTGCTCAGAACTATGGCTACACCTTC.

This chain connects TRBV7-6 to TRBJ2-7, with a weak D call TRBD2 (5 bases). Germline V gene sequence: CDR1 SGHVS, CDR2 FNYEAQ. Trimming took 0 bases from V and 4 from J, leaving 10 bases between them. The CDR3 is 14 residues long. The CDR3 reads CASSLADREYEQYF. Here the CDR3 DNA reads TGTGCCAGCAGCTTAGCGGATAGGGAGTACGAGCAGTACTTC.

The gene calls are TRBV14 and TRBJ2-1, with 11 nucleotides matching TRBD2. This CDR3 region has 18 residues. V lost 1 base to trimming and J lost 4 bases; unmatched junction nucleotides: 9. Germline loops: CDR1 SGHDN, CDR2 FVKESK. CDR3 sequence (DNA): TGTGCCAGCAGCCAAGTCAGGCCTAGCGGGAGGAAATACAATGAGCAGTTCTTC. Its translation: CASSQVRPSGRKYNEQFF.

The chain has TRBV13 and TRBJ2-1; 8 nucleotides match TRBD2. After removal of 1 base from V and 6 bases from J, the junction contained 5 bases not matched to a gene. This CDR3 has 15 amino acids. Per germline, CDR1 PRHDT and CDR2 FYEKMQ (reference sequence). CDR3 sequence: CASSLAGGPVNEQFF. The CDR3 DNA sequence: TGTGCCAGCAGCTTAGCGGGAGGGCCCGTCAATGAGCAGTTCTTC.